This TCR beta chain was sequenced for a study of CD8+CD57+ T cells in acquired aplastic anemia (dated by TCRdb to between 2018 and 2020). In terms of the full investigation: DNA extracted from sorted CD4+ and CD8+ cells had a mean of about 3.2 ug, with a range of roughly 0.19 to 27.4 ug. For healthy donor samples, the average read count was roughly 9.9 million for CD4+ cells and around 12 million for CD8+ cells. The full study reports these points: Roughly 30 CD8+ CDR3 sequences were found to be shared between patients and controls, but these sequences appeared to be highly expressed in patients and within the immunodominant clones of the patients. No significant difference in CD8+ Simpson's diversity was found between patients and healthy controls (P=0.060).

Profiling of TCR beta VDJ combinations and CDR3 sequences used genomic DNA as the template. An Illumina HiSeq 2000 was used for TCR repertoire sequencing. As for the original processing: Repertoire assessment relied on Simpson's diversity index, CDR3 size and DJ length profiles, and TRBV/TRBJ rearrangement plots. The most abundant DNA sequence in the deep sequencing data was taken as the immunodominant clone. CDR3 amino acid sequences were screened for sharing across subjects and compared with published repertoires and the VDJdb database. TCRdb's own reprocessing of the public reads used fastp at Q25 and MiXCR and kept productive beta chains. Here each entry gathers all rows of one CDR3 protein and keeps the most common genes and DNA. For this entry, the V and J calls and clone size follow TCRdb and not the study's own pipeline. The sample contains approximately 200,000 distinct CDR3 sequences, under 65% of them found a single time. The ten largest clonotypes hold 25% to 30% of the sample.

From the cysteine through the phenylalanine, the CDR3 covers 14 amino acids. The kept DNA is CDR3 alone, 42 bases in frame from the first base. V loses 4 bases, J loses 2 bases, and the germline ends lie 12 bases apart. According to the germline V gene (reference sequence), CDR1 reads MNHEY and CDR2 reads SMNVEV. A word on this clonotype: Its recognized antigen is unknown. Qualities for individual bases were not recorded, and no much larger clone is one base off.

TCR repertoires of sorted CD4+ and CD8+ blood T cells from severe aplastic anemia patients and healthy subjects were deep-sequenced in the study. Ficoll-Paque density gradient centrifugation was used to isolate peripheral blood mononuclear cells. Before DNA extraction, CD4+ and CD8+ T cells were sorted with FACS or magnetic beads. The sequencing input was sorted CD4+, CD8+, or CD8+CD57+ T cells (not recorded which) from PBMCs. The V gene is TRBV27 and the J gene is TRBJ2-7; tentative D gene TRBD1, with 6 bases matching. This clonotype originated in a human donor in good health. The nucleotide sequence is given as TGTGCCAGCAGTTACAGGGTTTACCCCTACGAGCAGTACTTC. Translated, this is CASSYRVYPYEQYF.